The rows below give T cell receptor beta chains drawn from one sample of a study of blood T cell repertoires in COVID-19. Assay: immunoSEQ multiplex PCR; the TCRdb copy retains only in-frame clones and omits some. The top ten clones hold approximately 6.5% of a sample with some 300,000 clones, approximately 90% of them seen once. The sequenced material came from peripheral blood. The source of these receptors is a woman between 50 and 59 years old with COVID-19, enrolled during active disease. The CDR3 runs from the conserved cysteine through the conserved F or W. D genes are given only for firm matches. Size values are once, few and many counts, or a class for expanded clones, and some rows have none.

D,size,V,J,CDR3,DNA
TRBD1,.,TRBV2,TRBJ1-5,CASSRGTELDQHF,TGTGCCAGCAGCCGAGGGACAGAGCTGGACCAGCATTTT
.,.,TRBV7-2,TRBJ1-1,CASSFTRRDTEAFF,TGTGCCAGCAGCTTTACCAGGCGGGACACTGAAGCTTTCTTT
TRBD1,.,TRBV5-8,TRBJ1-6,CASSPTGTGGYNSPLHF,TGTGCCAGCAGCCCGACCGGGACAGGGGGCTATAATTCACCCCTCCACTTT
.,.,TRBV16,TRBJ1-5,CASSQSGGTYQPQHF,TGTGCCAGCAGCCAATCTGGTGGCACGTATCAGCCCCAGCATTTT
.,.,TRBV5-4,TRBJ2-5,CASSPKTGRETQYF,TGTGCCAGCAGCCCTAAGACAGGAAGGGAGACCCAGTACTTC
TRBD1,few,TRBV5-4,TRBJ1-1,CASSSPDRVLTEAFF,TGTGCCAGCAGCTCCCCGGACAGGGTCTTGACTGAAGCTTTCTTT
.,few,TRBV5-1,TRBJ1-2,CASSLEGPTYGYTF,TGCGCCAGCAGCTTGGAGGGGCCGACCTATGGCTACACCTTC
TRBD1,.,TRBV5-6,TRBJ2-1,CASSPPGQGAYNEQFF,TGTGCCAGCAGCCCACCGGGACAGGGGGCTTACAATGAGCAGTTCTTC
TRBD2,.,TRBV19,TRBJ2-1,CASSSSGRAGYNEQFF,TGTGCCAGTAGTTCTAGCGGGAGGGCGGGCTACAATGAGCAGTTCTTC
TRBD1,.,TRBV19,TRBJ2-1,CASSIWTGGKYNEQFF,TGTGCCAGTAGTATCTGGACAGGGGGAAAGTACAATGAGCAGTTCTTC
.,.,TRBV6-4,TRBJ2-5,CASSECGPNPPRETQYF,TGTGCCAGCAGTGAGTGCGGGCCCAACCCGCCGCGGGAGACCCAGTACTTC
TRBD1,once,TRBV6-2/TRBV6-3,TRBJ1-5,CASSGRQGNQPQHF,TGTGCCAGCAGCGGCCGACAGGGGAATCAGCCCCAGCATTTT
.,.,TRBV14,TRBJ2-1,CASSQMRIATTSYNEQFF,TGTGCCAGCAGCCAAATGAGAATAGCAACCACCTCCTACAATGAGCAGTTCTTC
TRBD1,.,TRBV7-2,TRBJ2-7,CASITSRTGTEQYF,TGTGCCAGCATCACATCTCGGACAGGGACCGAGCAGTACTTC
.,.,TRBV4-1,TRBJ1-5,CASSRQGNQPQHF,TGCGCCAGCAGCCGTCAGGGAAATCAGCCCCAGCATTTT
TRBD1,.,TRBV7-2,TRBJ1-1,CASSAQWTGSDGKAFF,TGTGCCAGCAGCGCCCAGTGGACAGGCTCCGATGGAAAAGCTTTCTTT
TRBD1,.,TRBV5-8,TRBJ2-1,CASSLDERGRGYNEQFF,TGTGCCAGCAGCTTGGACGAGAGGGGGCGCGGGTACAATGAGCAGTTCTTC
TRBD2,.,TRBV30,TRBJ2-5,CAWSGGSGMRQTQYF,TGTGCCTGGAGTGGAGGTAGCGGGATGCGTCAGACCCAGTACTTC
.,.,TRBV5-1,TRBJ1-2,CASSPRQANYGYTF,TGCGCCAGCAGCCCACGACAGGCCAACTATGGCTACACCTTC
TRBD2,few,TRBV6-6,TRBJ2-7,CASSLGLAAYEQYF,TGTGCCAGCAGCCTGGGACTAGCTGCCTACGAGCAGTACTTC
TRBD2,.,TRBV7-3,TRBJ2-1,CASSFNLAGPNEQFF,TGTGCCAGCAGCTTTAATCTAGCGGGCCCCAATGAGCAGTTCTTC
TRBD2,.,TRBV18,TRBJ2-3,CASSRSGSVSDTQYF,TGTGCCAGCTCACGCAGCGGGAGTGTTTCAGATACGCAGTATTTT
TRBD2,.,TRBV30,TRBJ2-1,CAWKTSPQVHEQFF,TGTGCCTGGAAGACTAGCCCCCAAGTGCATGAGCAGTTCTTC
.,.,TRBV7-9,TRBJ2-7,CASSLEDISYEQYF,TGTGCCAGCAGCTTAGAGGACATCTCCTACGAGCAGTACTTC
TRBD1,.,TRBV3-1/TRBV3-2,TRBJ1-5,CASSRTGDQPQHF,TGTGCCAGCAGCCGGACAGGGGATCAGCCCCAGCATTTT
TRBD2,few,TRBV3-1/TRBV3-2,TRBJ2-2,CASSRRLAGGELFF,TGTGCCAGCAGCCGAAGACTAGCCGGCGGGGAGCTGTTTTTT
.,.,TRBV11-3,TRBJ2-1,CASSPPSGNEQFF,TGTGCCAGCAGCCCCCCAAGCGGGAATGAGCAGTTCTTC
TRBD1,.,TRBV30,TRBJ2-2,CAWTPDRTNTGELFF,TGTGCCTGGACCCCGGACAGGACAAACACCGGGGAGCTGTTTTTT
TRBD1,.,TRBV7-9,TRBJ2-7,CASSKISDRGEQYF,TGTGCCAGCAGCAAAATCTCGGACAGGGGGGAGCAGTACTTC
.,.,TRBV29-1,TRBJ2-1,CSVRDSNDNEQFF,TGCAGCGTTCGGGACTCCAACGACAATGAGCAGTTCTTC
.,once,TRBV6-5,TRBJ1-4,CASSSSGPTNEKLFF,TGTGCCAGCAGTTCCTCTGGCCCAACTAATGAAAAACTGTTTTTT
TRBD1,once,TRBV25-1,TRBJ1-3,CASRRTGSGNTIYF,TGTGCCAGCAGAAGGACAGGGTCTGGAAACACCATATATTTT
TRBD1,.,TRBV18,TRBJ1-1,CASLPGQGAVNTEAFF,TGTGCCAGCTTACCGGGACAGGGGGCTGTGAACACTGAAGCTTTCTTT
TRBD2,.,TRBV24-1,TRBJ2-5,CATSETSGPQETQYF,TGTGCCACCAGTGAAACTAGCGGACCCCAAGAGACCCAGTACTTC
TRBD1,.,TRBV5-1,TRBJ2-1,CASSLPGGDEQFF,TGCGCCAGCAGCTTGCCAGGGGGCGATGAGCAGTTCTTC
TRBD2,.,TRBV11-2,TRBJ2-7,CASSLDGGLATSYEQYF,TGTGCCAGCAGCTTAGATGGGGGACTAGCGACTTCCTACGAGCAGTACTTC
.,.,TRBV6-6,TRBJ2-5,CASILSSAKETQYF,TGTGCCAGCATTCTGTCTAGCGCGAAAGAGACCCAGTACTTC
TRBD2,.,TRBV7-9,TRBJ2-3,CASSNSGTSDTDTQYF,TGTGCCAGCAGCAACTCCGGGACTAGCGACACAGATACGCAGTATTTT
.,.,TRBV9,TRBJ2-1,CASSGGGSSYNEQFF,TGTGCCAGCAGCGGAGGAGGCAGCTCCTACAATGAGCAGTTCTTC
.,.,TRBV15,TRBJ2-7,CATSRDRVSRSYEQYF,TGTGCCACCAGCAGAGATCGGGTTAGCCGTTCCTACGAGCAGTACTTC
.,.,TRBV9,TRBJ2-6,CASSGWGLGANVLTF,TGTGCCAGCAGCGGCTGGGGGCTTGGGGCCAACGTCCTGACTTTC
.,.,TRBV18,TRBJ1-1,CASSATENTEAFF,TGTGCCAGCTCCGCGACAGAGAACACTGAAGCTTTCTTT
TRBD2,.,TRBV19,TRBJ2-2,CASSWVAGGEGELFF,TGTGCCAGTAGTTGGGTAGCGGGAGGGGAAGGGGAGCTGTTTTTT
TRBD1,.,TRBV6-6,TRBJ2-7,CASSPGQPLFYEQYF,TGTGCCAGCAGCCCGGGACAGCCCTTATTCTACGAGCAGTACTTC
.,.,TRBV5-8,TRBJ1-4,CASSFDTGGLFF,TGTGCCAGCAGTTTCGACACGGGAGGACTGTTTTTT
TRBD1,.,TRBV5-1,TRBJ1-1,CASSPGQGSAEAFF,TGCGCCAGCAGCCCGGGACAGGGTTCCGCTGAAGCTTTCTTT